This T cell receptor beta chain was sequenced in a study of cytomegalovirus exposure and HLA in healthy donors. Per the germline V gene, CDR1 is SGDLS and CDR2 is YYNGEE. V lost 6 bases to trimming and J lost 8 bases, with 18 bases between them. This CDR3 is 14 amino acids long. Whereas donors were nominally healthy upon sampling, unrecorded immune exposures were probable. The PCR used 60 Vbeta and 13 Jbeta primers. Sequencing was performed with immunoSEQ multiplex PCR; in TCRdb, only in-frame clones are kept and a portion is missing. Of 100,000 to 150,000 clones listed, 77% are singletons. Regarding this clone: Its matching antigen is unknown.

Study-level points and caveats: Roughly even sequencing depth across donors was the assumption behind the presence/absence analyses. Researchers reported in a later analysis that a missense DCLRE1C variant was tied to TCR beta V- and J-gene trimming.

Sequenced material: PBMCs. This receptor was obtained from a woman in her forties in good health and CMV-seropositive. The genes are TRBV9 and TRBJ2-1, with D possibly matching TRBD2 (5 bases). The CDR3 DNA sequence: TGTGCCAGCAACCCGGACGGGGATGGGGATGAGCAGTTCTTC. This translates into CASNPDGDGDEQFF. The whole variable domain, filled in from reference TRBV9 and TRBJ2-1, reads DSGVTQTPKHLITATGQRVTLRCSPRSGDLSVYWYQQSLDQGLQFLIQYYNGEERAKGNILERFSAQQFPDLHSELNLSSLELGDSALYFCASNPDGDGDEQFFGPGTRLTVL.